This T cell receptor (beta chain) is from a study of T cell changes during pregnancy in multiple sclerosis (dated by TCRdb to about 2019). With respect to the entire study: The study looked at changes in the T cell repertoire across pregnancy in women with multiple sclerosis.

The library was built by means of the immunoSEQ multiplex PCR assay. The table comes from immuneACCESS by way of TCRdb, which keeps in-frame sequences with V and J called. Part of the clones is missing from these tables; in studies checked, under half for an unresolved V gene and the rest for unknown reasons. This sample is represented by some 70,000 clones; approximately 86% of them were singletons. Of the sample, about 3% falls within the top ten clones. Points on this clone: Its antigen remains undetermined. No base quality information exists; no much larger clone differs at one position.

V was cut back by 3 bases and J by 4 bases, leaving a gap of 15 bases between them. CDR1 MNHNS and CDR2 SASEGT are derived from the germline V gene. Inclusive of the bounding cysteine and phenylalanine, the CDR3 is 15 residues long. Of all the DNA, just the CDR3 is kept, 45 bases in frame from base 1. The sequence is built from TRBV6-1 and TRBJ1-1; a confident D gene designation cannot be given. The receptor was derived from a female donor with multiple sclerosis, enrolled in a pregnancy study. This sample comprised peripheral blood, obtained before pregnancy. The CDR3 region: CASSEGAVGSTEAFF. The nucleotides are TGTGCCAGCAGTGAGGGTGCTGTGGGGAGCACTGAAGCTTTCTTT.